The clone carrying this TCR beta chain turned up a few times. Measured with immunoSEQ multiplex PCR; TCRdb has only the in-frame clones, and not every one. The data hold 200,000 to 250,000 clones, with 83% observed a single time. Germline V gives CDR1 KGHDR, CDR2 SFDVKD. Trimming left V 5 bases short and J 4 bases short, with 11 bases between. The length of the CDR3 is 13 residues. These data are taken from a study of blood T cell repertoires in COVID-19. The chain combines TRBV24-1 with TRBJ2-7; D may be TRBD2 (5 bases). The receptor comes from a woman aged 25 to 39 with COVID-19, enrolled during active disease. Sequencing was performed on peripheral blood. This chain's CDR3 is CATSALGGYEQYF. The CDR3 nucleotides read TGTGCCACCAGTGCCCTCGGAGGATACGAGCAGTACTTC.